This T cell receptor (beta chain) is drawn from a study of blood T cell dynamics during melanoma immunotherapy (dated by TCRdb to the early 2020s). A note on the overall study: The patients had metastatic melanoma and were given first-line pembrolizumab or nivolumab plus ipilimumab as standard of care in the United Kingdom. To identify early correlates of response, the study profiled peripheral T cell receptor repertoires in patients with metastatic melanoma before and after one cycle of checkpoint inhibitor therapy. A training cohort was formed from consecutive patients, and a further independent group of patients from the same centre was pooled into an external validation set. Study-wide conclusions, independent of this receptor: The study could not determine whether the T cell clones driving repertoire changes were melanoma-specific or reflected general immune activation. The relatively small sample size was acknowledged as potentially limiting generalization of the results. Patients who later achieved disease control showed a bifurcated PBMC repertoire reorganization at W3, with increased clonality or increased diversity, unlike progressors.

CDR1 and CDR2 are read off the germline V gene (reference sequence) as SSHAT and FNYEAQ. The CDR3 spans 12 residues, from the cysteine through the phenylalanine. The read is trimmed to its CDR3 DNA, 36 bases read in frame from base 1. The time point label, as the study defines it: week 3, after first cycle of checkpoint inhibitor. Blood samples were taken at two points: before treatment (T0) and at week 3 (W3), which came after the first cycle of checkpoint blockade. Except for a couple of patients with rapid clinical progression, response was assessed 12 weeks after the first infusion by RECIST 1.1; disease control meant complete response, partial response or stable disease. Patients with prior systemic cancer treatment, concomitant immunosuppressant therapy or synchronous other active malignancies were excluded. To track both circulating cells and T cell turnover, TCR beta was sequenced from bulk PBMC as well as from plasma cell-free DNA. PBMC were isolated from blood with Lymphoprep and SepMate tubes, followed by red cell lysis. QIAamp DNA Blood Mini kits were used to extract DNA from PBMC and from sorted T cell subsets.

Every bulk PBMC sample was loaded with the same fixed amount of roughly 400 ng of DNA. TCR beta CDR3 sequences were amplified from genomic DNA with the immunoSEQ TCRb Assay kit following manufacturer instructions. The KAPA Library Quantification Kit for Illumina platforms was used to quantify pooled libraries by qPCR. Pooled libraries were clustered at roughly 0.55-1.2 pM and sequenced on an Illumina NextSeq 500. Regarding the original processing steps: Analysis of the TCR data relied on immunoSEQ ANALYZER and the R LymphoSeq package. A rearrangement efficiency score was calculated as productive divided by the sum of productive and non-productive CDR3 sequences. Within each patient, timepoints were compared pairwise for clonality, measured with the Gini coefficient, and for diversity, measured with the Renyi index at alpha=1. In LymphoSeq, clonal relatedness was computed with an edit distance of 3 and repertoire similarity was computed with the Bhattacharyya coefficient. Linear discriminant analysis on week-3 changes in clonality and diversity was built with the R MASS and caret packages to classify response. In TCRdb, the immuneACCESS table is reduced to in-frame sequences with V and J assigned. These tables do not hold every clone; where another copy was compared, an unresolved V gene accounts for under half, and the others remain unexplained. V, J and clone size are taken as reported in that table, and D and trimming were inferred from the DNA itself. The sample profile shows about 15,000 clones; roughly 90% of them were found once. The leading ten clones occupy less than 0.95% of the sample.

On this clone: This clone's antigen is unknown. One end of the junction does not line up with germline, which may come from a read error.

The source material was blood, sampled from a patient treated with checkpoint blockade. The sequence joins TRBV7-7 to TRBJ2-2, with the D gene too uncertain to name. The receptor comes from a human donor with melanoma. The DNA reads TGTGCTAGCAGTCCTCTCGGCGGGGAGCTGTTTTTT. The translation is CASSPLGGELFF.